This note documents a single T cell receptor (beta chain) sequence. The antigen is not known. This sample was taken from a study of beta chain features in type 1 diabetes. All of the isolated RNA was reverse transcribed, so expressed TCRB transcripts were sequenced. Clones were sequenced by immunoSEQ multiplex PCR, and TCRdb holds only the in-frame ones, with some missing. The sample lists around 330,000 clones, 9.5% to 11% occurring once. Germline assignment: CDR1 DFQATT and CDR2 SNEGSKA (reference sequence). The germline V and J ends were trimmed by 6 bases and 13 bases, with 15 bases remaining between them. CDR3 length equals 11 residues. Study-wide points: The influence of HLA type on TCRB rearrangement stayed undetermined.

Sequencing was carried out using naive CD4+ T cells from blood. The gene calls are TRBV20-1 and TRBJ1-4; D gene uncertain. The TCR comes from a woman in her twenties or thirties in good health. The CDR3 DNA follows: TGCAGTGCAGCGGGGTACCAAGCACTGTTTTTT. As protein: CSAAGYQALFF.